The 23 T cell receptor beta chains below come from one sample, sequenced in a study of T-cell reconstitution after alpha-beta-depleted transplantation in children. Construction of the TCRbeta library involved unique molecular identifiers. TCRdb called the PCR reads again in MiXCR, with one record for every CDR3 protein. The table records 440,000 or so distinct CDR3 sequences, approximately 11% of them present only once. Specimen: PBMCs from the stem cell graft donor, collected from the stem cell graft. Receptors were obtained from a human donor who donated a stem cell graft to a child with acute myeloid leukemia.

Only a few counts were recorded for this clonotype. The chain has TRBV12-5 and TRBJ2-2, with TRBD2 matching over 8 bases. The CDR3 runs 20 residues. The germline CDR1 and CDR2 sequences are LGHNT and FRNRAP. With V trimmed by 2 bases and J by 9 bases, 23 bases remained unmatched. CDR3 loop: CASGLSRPGSNGTSLWELFF. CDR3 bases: TGTGCTAGTGGTTTGTCGCGACCGGGAAGTAATGGGACTAGTCTTTGGGAGCTGTTTTTT.

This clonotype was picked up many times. The CDR3, as DNA: TGTGCCAGCAGTTCTGTGGGGCAAGCTTTCTTT. Its protein product is CASSSVGQAFF. This rearrangement joins TRBV9 to TRBJ1-1; D might be TRBD1 (5 bases). This CDR3 region has 11 residues. The ends were cut back, 5 bases at V and 9 bases at J, with 11 bases in the middle. Germline CDR1 is SGDLS and CDR2 is YYNGEE.

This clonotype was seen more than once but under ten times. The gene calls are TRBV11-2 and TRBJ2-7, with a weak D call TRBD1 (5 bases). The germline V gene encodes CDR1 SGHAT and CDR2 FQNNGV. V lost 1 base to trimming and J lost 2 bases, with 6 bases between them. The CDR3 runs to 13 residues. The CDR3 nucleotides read TGTGCCAGCAGCTTAGGGACACCCTACGAGCAGTACTTC. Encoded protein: CASSLGTPYEQYF.

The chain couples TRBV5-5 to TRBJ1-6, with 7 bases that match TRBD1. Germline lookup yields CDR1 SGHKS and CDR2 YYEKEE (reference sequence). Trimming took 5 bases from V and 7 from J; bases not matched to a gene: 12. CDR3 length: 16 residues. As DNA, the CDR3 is TGTGCCAGCAGTTTTACGGGACAGATTGGGAATTCACCCCTCCACTTT. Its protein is CASSFTGQIGNSPLHF.

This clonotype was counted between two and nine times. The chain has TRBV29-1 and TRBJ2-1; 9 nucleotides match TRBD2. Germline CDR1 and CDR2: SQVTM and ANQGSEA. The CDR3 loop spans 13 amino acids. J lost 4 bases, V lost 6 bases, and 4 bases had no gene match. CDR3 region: CSVLSGSYNEQFF. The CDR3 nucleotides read TGCAGCGTACTTAGCGGGAGTTACAATGAGCAGTTCTTC.

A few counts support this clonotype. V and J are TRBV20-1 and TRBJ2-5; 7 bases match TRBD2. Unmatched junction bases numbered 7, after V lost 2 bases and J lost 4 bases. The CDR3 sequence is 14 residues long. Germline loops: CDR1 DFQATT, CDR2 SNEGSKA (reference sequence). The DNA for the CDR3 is TGCAGTGCTAGACTCCCCCCGGGGGGAGAGACCCAGTACTTC. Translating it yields CSARLPPGGETQYF.

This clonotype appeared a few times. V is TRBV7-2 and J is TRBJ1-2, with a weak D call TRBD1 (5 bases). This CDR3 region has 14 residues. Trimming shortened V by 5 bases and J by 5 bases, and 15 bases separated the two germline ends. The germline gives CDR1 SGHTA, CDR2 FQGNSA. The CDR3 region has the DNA TGTGCCAGCAGCCCAGGGACCGATTATTATGGCTACACCTTC. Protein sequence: CASSPGTDYYGYTF.

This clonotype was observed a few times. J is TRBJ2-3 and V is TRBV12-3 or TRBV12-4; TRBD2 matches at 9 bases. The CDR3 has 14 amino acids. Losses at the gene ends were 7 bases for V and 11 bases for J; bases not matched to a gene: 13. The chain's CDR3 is CASNKAGGRPMQYF. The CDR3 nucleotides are TGTGCCAGCAACAAGGCGGGGGGGCGCCCGATGCAGTATTTT.

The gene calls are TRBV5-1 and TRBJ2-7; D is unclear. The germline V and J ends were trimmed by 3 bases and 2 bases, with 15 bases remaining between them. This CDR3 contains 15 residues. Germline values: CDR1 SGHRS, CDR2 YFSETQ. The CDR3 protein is CASSSSPLAPYEQYF. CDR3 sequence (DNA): TGCGCCAGCAGCTCCAGTCCGCTGGCCCCCTACGAGCAGTACTTC.

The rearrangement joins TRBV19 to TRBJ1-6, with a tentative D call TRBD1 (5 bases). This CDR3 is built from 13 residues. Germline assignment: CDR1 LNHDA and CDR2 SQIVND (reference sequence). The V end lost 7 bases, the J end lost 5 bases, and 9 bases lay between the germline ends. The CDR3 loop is CASKGPDNSPLHF. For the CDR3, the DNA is TGTGCCAGTAAGGGACCGGATAATTCACCCCTCCACTTT.

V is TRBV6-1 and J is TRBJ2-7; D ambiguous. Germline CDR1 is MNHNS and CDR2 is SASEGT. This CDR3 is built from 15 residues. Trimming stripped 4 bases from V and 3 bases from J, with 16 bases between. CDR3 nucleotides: TGTGCCAGCAGTGTCGACGATAACCCTATCTACGAGCAGTACTTC. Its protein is CASSVDDNPIYEQYF.

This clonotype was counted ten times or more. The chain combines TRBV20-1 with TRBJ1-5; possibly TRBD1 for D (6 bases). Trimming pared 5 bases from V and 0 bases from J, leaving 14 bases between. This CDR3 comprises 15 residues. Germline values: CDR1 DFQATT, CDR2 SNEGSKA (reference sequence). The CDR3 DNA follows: TGCAGTGCTTTTCGGTCAGGGGATAGCAATCAGCCCCAGCATTTT. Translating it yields CSAFRSGDSNQPQHF.

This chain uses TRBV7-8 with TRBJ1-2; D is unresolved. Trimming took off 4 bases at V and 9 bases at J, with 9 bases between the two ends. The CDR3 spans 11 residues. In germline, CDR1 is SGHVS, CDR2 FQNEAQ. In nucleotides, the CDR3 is TGTGCCAGCAGCTCCGGGAGGAGCTACACCTTC. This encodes CASSSGRSYTF. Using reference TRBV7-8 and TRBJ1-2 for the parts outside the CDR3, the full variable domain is GAGVSQSPRYKVAKRGQDVALRCDPISGHVSLFWYQQALGQGPEFLTYFQNEAQLDKSGLPSDRFFAERPEGSVSTLKIQRTQQEDSAVYLCASSSGRSYTFGSGTRLTVV.

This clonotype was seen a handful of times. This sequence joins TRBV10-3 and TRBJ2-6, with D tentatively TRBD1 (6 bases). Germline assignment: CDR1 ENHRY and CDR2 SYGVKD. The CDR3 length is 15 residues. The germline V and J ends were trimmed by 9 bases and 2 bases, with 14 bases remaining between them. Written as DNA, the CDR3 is TGTGCCATAAATCAGGGGCCGACTGGGGCCAACGTCCTGACTTTC. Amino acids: CAINQGPTGANVLTF.

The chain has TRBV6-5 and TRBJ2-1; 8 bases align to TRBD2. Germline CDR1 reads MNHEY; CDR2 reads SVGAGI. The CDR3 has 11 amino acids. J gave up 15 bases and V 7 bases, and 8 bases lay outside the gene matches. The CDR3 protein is CASITGTSLFF. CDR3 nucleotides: TGTGCCAGCATAACCGGGACTAGTTTGTTCTTC.

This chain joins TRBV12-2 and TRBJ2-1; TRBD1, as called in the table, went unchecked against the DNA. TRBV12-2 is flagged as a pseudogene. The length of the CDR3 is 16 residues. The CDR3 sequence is CASRSRTGRGYNEQFF. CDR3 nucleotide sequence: TGTGCAAGTCGCTCTCGGACAGGAAGGGGATACAATGAGCAGTTCTTC.

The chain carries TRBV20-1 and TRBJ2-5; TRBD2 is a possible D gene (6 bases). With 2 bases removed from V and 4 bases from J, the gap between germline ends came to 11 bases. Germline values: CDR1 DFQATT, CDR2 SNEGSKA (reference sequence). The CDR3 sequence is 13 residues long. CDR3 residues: CSARPGGRETQYF. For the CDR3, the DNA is TGCAGTGCTAGACCCGGGGGAAGAGAGACCCAGTACTTC.

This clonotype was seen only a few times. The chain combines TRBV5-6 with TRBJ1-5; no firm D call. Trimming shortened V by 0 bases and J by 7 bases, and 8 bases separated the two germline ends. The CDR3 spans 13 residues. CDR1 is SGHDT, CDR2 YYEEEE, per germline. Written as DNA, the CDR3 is TGTGCCAGCAGCTTGGGAGCCTTCCAGCCCCAGCATTTT. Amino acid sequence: CASSLGAFQPQHF.

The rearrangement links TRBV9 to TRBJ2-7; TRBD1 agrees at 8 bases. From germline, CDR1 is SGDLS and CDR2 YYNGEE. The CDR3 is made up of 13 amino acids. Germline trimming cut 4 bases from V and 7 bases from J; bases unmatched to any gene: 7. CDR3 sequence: CASSKGQGGEQYF. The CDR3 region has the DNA TGTGCCAGCAGCAAAGGACAGGGTGGAGAGCAGTACTTC.

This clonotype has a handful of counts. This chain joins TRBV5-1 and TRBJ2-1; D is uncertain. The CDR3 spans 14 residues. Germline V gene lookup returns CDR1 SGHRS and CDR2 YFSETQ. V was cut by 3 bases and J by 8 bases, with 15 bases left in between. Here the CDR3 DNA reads TGCGCCAGCAGCTGGCAGGACCCAATGGATGAGCAGTTCTTC. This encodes CASSWQDPMDEQFF. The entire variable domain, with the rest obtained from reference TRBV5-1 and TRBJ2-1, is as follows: KAGVTQTPRYLIKTRGQQVTLSCSPISGHRSVSWYQQTPGQGLQFLFEYFSETQRNKGNFPGRFSGRQFSNSRSEMNVSTLELGDSALYLCASSWQDPMDEQFFGPGTRLTVL.

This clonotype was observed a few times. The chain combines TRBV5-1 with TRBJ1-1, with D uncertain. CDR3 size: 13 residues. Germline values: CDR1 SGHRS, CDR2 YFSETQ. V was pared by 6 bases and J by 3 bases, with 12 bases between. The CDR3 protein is CASTEAEHTEAFF. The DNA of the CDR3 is TGCGCCAGCACGGAGGCAGAACACACTGAAGCTTTCTTT.

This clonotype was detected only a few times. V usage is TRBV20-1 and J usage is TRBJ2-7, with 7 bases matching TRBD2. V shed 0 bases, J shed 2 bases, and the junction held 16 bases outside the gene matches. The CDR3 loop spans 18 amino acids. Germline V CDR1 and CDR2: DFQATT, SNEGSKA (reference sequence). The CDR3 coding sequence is TGCAGTGCTAGAGATAAGGAGACTAGCCCCAGGGCCCCCTACGAGCAGTACTTC. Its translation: CSARDKETSPRAPYEQYF.

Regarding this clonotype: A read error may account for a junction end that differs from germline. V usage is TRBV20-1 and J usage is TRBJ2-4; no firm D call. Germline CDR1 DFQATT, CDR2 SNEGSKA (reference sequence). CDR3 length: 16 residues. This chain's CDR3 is CCAREFRIPPKNIQYF. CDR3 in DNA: TGCTGTGCTAGAGAGTTTAGGATTCCCCCCAAAAACATTCAGTACTTC.